A selection of T cell receptor beta chains follows, all from one sample in a study of identifying expanded T cells in peripheral blood. Produced via immunoSEQ multiplex PCR; TCRdb's table is partial and in-frame only. The sample contains 50,000 to 75,000 clones, over 80% of which appear only once. Sequencing was done on a sample of blood. The receptors shown here come from a person aged 18 to 75 in good health. Each CDR3 is given with its conserved first and last residue. D genes are given only for firm matches. Where a row states a size, it is once, few, many or the class of an expanded clone; other rows omit it.

abundance: .; v_gene: TRBV7-8; d_gene: .; j_gene: TRBJ2-2; CDR3aa: CASSSRSGATGELFF; CDR3nt: TGTGCCAGCAGCTCACGGTCGGGGGCGACCGGGGAGCTGTTTTTT
abundance: .; v_gene: TRBV7-9; d_gene: .; j_gene: TRBJ1-3; CDR3aa: CASTVGRQFVSGNTIYF; CDR3nt: TGTGCCAGCACCGTAGGCCGACAGTTCGTCTCTGGAAACACCATATATTTT
abundance: once; v_gene: TRBV27; d_gene: TRBD1; j_gene: TRBJ1-2; CDR3aa: CASSPLTGRDYGYTF; CDR3nt: TGTGCCAGCAGTCCGTTGACAGGGAGGGACTATGGCTACACCTTC
abundance: .; v_gene: TRBV15; d_gene: TRBD2; j_gene: TRBJ2-3; CDR3aa: CATSNHPLAGVLEGTDTQYF; CDR3nt: TGTGCCACCAGCAACCACCCCTTAGCGGGAGTATTGGAGGGCACAGATACGCAGTATTTT
abundance: .; v_gene: TRBV29-1; d_gene: TRBD1; j_gene: TRBJ2-5; CDR3aa: CSVESGQGRQETQYF; CDR3nt: TGCAGCGTTGAATCGGGACAGGGGCGCCAAGAGACCCAGTACTTC
abundance: once; v_gene: TRBV27; d_gene: .; j_gene: TRBJ1-5; CDR3aa: CASRYQPQHF; CDR3nt: TGTGCCAGCCGTTATCAGCCCCAGCATTTT
abundance: .; v_gene: TRBV18; d_gene: TRBD2; j_gene: TRBJ2-7; CDR3aa: CASSPPRTSGSGEQYF; CDR3nt: TGTGCCAGCTCACCACCGAGGACTAGCGGGAGTGGGGAGCAGTACTTC
abundance: .; v_gene: TRBV9; d_gene: .; j_gene: TRBJ1-3; CDR3aa: CASSASGTKNTIYF; CDR3nt: TGTGCCAGCAGCGCCTCCGGGACAAAAAACACCATATATTTT
abundance: .; v_gene: TRBV19; d_gene: .; j_gene: TRBJ2-1; CDR3aa: CASTRQPDNEQFF; CDR3nt: TGTGCCAGTACCCGACAGCCCGACAATGAGCAGTTCTTC
abundance: .; v_gene: TRBV18; d_gene: .; j_gene: TRBJ1-1; CDR3aa: CASSPPSGTEAFF; CDR3nt: TGTGCCAGCTCACCACCGAGCGGGACTGAAGCTTTCTTT
abundance: .; v_gene: TRBV6-1; d_gene: .; j_gene: TRBJ2-3; CDR3aa: CASSLAALNTQYF; CDR3nt: TGTGCCAGCAGCTTAGCTGCCCTCAATACGCAGTATTTT
abundance: few; v_gene: TRBV30; d_gene: .; j_gene: TRBJ1-2; CDR3aa: CAWSVLEGGGYTF; CDR3nt: TGTGCCTGGAGTGTTTTAGAGGGTGGAGGCTACACCTTC
abundance: .; v_gene: TRBV21-1; d_gene: .; j_gene: TRBJ2-3; CDR3aa: CASRFSGSTDTQYF; CDR3nt: TGTGCCAGCAGATTTAGCGGTAGCACAGATACGCAGTATTTT
abundance: once; v_gene: TRBV7-8; d_gene: TRBD1; j_gene: TRBJ1-3; CDR3aa: CASSGGQTGNTIYF; CDR3nt: TGTGCCAGCAGCGGGGGACAGACTGGAAACACCATATATTTT
abundance: .; v_gene: TRBV5-1; d_gene: .; j_gene: TRBJ1-2; CDR3aa: CASSPQGRVNGYTF; CDR3nt: TGCGCCAGCAGCCCTCAGGGGAGGGTTAATGGCTACACCTTC
abundance: .; v_gene: TRBV6-5; d_gene: TRBD1; j_gene: TRBJ1-3; CDR3aa: CASRSDRGDNTIYF; CDR3nt: TGTGCCAGCAGGTCAGACAGGGGTGACAACACCATATATTTT
abundance: few; v_gene: TRBV11-2; d_gene: TRBD1; j_gene: TRBJ1-6; CDR3aa: CASSFRGQGYSPLHF; CDR3nt: TGTGCCAGCAGCTTTCGAGGACAGGGCTATTCACCCCTCCACTTT
abundance: .; v_gene: TRBV7-2; d_gene: TRBD2; j_gene: TRBJ2-5; CDR3aa: CASSLGTSGGFGETQYF; CDR3nt: TGTGCCAGCAGCTTAGGGACTAGCGGGGGGTTTGGAGAGACCCAGTACTTC
abundance: once; v_gene: TRBV10-3; d_gene: .; j_gene: TRBJ2-1; CDR3aa: CAIRKDGGFDEQFF; CDR3nt: TGTGCCATCAGGAAGGACGGAGGGTTTGATGAGCAGTTCTTC
abundance: .; v_gene: TRBV6-5; d_gene: .; j_gene: TRBJ1-2; CDR3aa: CASSPIRARGSYTF; CDR3nt: TGTGCCAGCAGCCCTATAAGGGCCCGGGGGAGCTACACCTTC
abundance: .; v_gene: TRBV12-5; d_gene: TRBD1; j_gene: TRBJ2-2; CDR3aa: CASGLVRDSANTGELFF; CDR3nt: TGTGCTAGTGGTTTGGTACGGGACAGCGCGAACACCGGGGAGCTGTTTTTT
abundance: .; v_gene: TRBV9; d_gene: .; j_gene: TRBJ1-1; CDR3aa: CASSVLDRAVNTEAFF; CDR3nt: TGTGCCAGCAGCGTGCTTGACCGGGCGGTGAACACTGAAGCTTTCTTT
abundance: few; v_gene: TRBV7-2; d_gene: .; j_gene: TRBJ2-3; CDR3aa: CASSLGSGGPKDTQYF; CDR3nt: TGTGCCAGCAGCTTAGGCTCCGGGGGGCCCAAAGATACGCAGTATTTT
abundance: .; v_gene: TRBV5-6; d_gene: .; j_gene: TRBJ1-3; CDR3aa: CASTKRGPTGNTIYF; CDR3nt: TGTGCCAGCACCAAACGGGGGCCCACTGGAAACACCATATATTTT
abundance: .; v_gene: TRBV9; d_gene: .; j_gene: TRBJ2-2; CDR3aa: CASSVGQGSAFGELFF; CDR3nt: TGTGCCAGCAGCGTGGGCCAGGGCAGTGCTTTCGGGGAGCTGTTTTTT
abundance: .; v_gene: TRBV30; d_gene: .; j_gene: TRBJ2-1; CDR3aa: CAWSFGRNEQFF; CDR3nt: TGTGCCTGGAGTTTCGGGAGAAATGAGCAGTTCTTC
abundance: once; v_gene: TRBV6-6; d_gene: .; j_gene: TRBJ2-4; CDR3aa: CASTEGGSKNIQYF; CDR3nt: TGTGCCAGCACGGAAGGGGGGTCCAAAAACATTCAGTACTTC
abundance: .; v_gene: TRBV5-1; d_gene: .; j_gene: TRBJ2-1; CDR3aa: CASSFIRGGASYNEQFF; CDR3nt: TGCGCCAGCAGCTTTATCAGGGGGGGTGCCTCCTACAATGAGCAGTTCTTC
abundance: .; v_gene: TRBV4-1; d_gene: TRBD1; j_gene: TRBJ1-1; CDR3aa: CASSQAVDRASEAFF; CDR3nt: TGCGCCAGCAGCCAAGCGGTCGACAGGGCCTCTGAAGCTTTCTTT
abundance: .; v_gene: TRBV6-5; d_gene: .; j_gene: TRBJ1-1; CDR3aa: CASKLPGGNTEAFF; CDR3nt: TGTGCCAGCAAGTTACCGGGAGGGAACACTGAAGCTTTCTTT
abundance: .; v_gene: TRBV29-1; d_gene: .; j_gene: TRBJ1-5; CDR3aa: CSAGVGANQPQHF; CDR3nt: TGCAGCGCAGGGGTGGGGGCGAATCAGCCCCAGCATTTT